A single sample is the source of the 11 T cell receptor beta chains below, sequenced in a study of early T cells in non-severe SARS-CoV-2 infection (dated by TCRdb to 2020 to 2022). Library generation was performed with 5' RACE. Sequencing relied on a NextSeq 500. TCRdb trimmed the raw reads at Q25, called clones with MiXCR and kept productive beta chains. Rows are combined by CDR3 protein, so each entry shows the most common genes and DNA. In this sample the table shows about 30,000 distinct CDR3 sequences, roughly 5% of which occur a single time. The ten largest account for 5.5% to 8% of the sample. The sequencing sample was made of whole blood. The receptors here all came from an adult who was a healthcare worker with PCR-confirmed SARS-CoV-2 infection or an uninfected control (not recorded which).

In its sample, this clonotype was seen many times. V is TRBV7-9 and J is TRBJ2-1; D possibly corresponds to TRBD2 (6 bases). The CDR3 extends over 15 amino acids. Germline-derived CDR1 and CDR2 are SEHNR and FQNEAQ (reference sequence). The V and J ends lost 1 base and 4 bases respectively, with 11 bases between them. The CDR3 loop is CASSLDGGLYNEQFF. Written as DNA, the CDR3 is TGTGCCAGCAGCTTAGACGGCGGACTATACAATGAGCAGTTCTTC.

The chain combines TRBV12-3 or TRBV12-4 with TRBJ1-1; no firm D call. V lost 0 bases and J 13 bases, leaving 15 bases between the germline ends. CDR3 size: 13 residues. The CDR3 loop reads CASSLAINGRGFF. DNA for the CDR3: TGTGCCAGCAGTTTAGCAATAAACGGGCGGGGTTTCTTT.

This clonotype was seen at least ten times. This chain connects TRBV13 to TRBJ2-1, with D possibly TRBD2 on 5 matching bases. Between the trimmed V and J ends, which lost 1 base and 9 bases, there was a span of 7 bases. CDR1 is PRHDT and CDR2 is FYEKMQ in the germline V gene (reference sequence). The CDR3 covers 12 residues. CDR3 residues: CASSLAGIEQFF. The CDR3 DNA reads TGTGCCAGCAGCTTAGCGGGGATTGAGCAGTTCTTC.

This rearrangement joins TRBV7-9 to TRBJ2-7, with 9 bases fitting TRBD2. V shed 5 bases, J shed 3 bases, and the junction held 8 bases outside the gene matches. The CDR3 is made up of 15 amino acids. Germline assignment: CDR1 SEHNR and CDR2 FQNEAQ (reference sequence). The CDR3 protein is CASSPPTSGGYEQYF. CDR3 DNA: TGTGCCAGCAGCCCTCCGACTAGCGGAGGCTACGAGCAGTACTTC.

This clonotype was counted many times. The chain is built from TRBV5-6 and TRBJ1-1; D unclear. V lost 1 base, J lost 7 bases, and 8 bases lay in between. This CDR3 region has 12 residues. CDR1 SGHDT and CDR2 YYEEEE come from the germline V gene. The CDR3 protein is CASSLSGFEAFF. The CDR3 bases are TGTGCCAGCAGCTTGTCAGGATTTGAAGCTTTCTTT. The complete variable domain, with remaining parts taken from reference TRBV5-6 and TRBJ1-1, reads DAGVTQSPTHLIKTRGQQVTLRCSPKSGHDTVSWYQQALGQGPQFIFQYYEEEERQRGNFPDRFSGHQFPNYSSELNVNALLLGDSALYLCASSLSGFEAFFGQGTRLTVV.

This clonotype was detected only a few times. The genes are TRBV20-1 and TRBJ1-2; D not resolved. Trimming took off 7 bases at V and 2 bases at J, with 8 bases between the two ends. Germline-derived CDR1 and CDR2 are DFQATT and SNEGSKA (reference sequence). The CDR3 spans 11 residues. The CDR3: CSGGSNYGYTF. DNA of the CDR3: TGCAGTGGCGGCTCCAACTATGGCTACACCTTC.

This clonotype was seen a handful of times. V and J are TRBV2 and TRBJ2-1; tentatively, D is TRBD2 (6 bases). Germline loops: CDR1 SNHLY, CDR2 FYNNEI. V was trimmed by 7 bases and J by 7 bases, leaving 14 bases between them. The CDR3 loop spans 13 amino acids. CDR3 sequence: CASIKGEANEQFF. The DNA of the CDR3 is TGTGCCAGCATCAAAGGGGAGGCGAATGAGCAGTTCTTC.

This clonotype was found many times. V gene TRBV6-5 combines with J gene TRBJ2-3; TRBD1 aligns across 10 bases. After removal of 4 bases from V and 6 bases from J, the junction contained 10 bases not matched to a gene. This CDR3 comprises 16 residues. Germline V lookup: CDR1 MNHEY, CDR2 SVGAGI. CDR3 sequence (DNA): TGTGCCAGCAGTTTAACCGGGACAGGGGACGTCGATACGCAGTATTTT. Residues: CASSLTGTGDVDTQYF.

This clonotype was seen only a few times. The chain uses TRBV7-7 and TRBJ2-7, with 14 bases aligning to TRBD2. CDR1 SSHAT and CDR2 FNYEAQ come from the germline V gene (reference sequence). The trim removed 1 base at V and 5 bases at J, leaving 1 base unmatched. The CDR3 length is 15 residues. The DNA of the CDR3 is TGTGCCAGCAGCTTAGGGGGACTAGCGGGAGACGAGCAGTACTTC. Translating gives CASSLGGLAGDEQYF.

This clonotype was recorded at least ten times. The chain couples TRBV5-4 to TRBJ2-7; D may match TRBD1 or TRBD2 (6 bases each). This CDR3 is 16 amino acids long. V was pared by 3 bases and J by 0 bases, with 16 bases between. Per germline, CDR1 SGHNT and CDR2 YYREEE (reference sequence). The CDR3 DNA follows: TGTGCCAGCAGCTCCGGTGGGGGCGGGATCTCCTACGAGCAGTACTTC. Translating gives CASSSGGGGISYEQYF. Using reference TRBV5-4 and TRBJ2-7 for the parts outside the CDR3, the full variable domain is ETGVTQSPTHLIKTRGQQVTLRCSSQSGHNTVSWYQQALGQGPQFIFQYYREEENGRGNFPPRFSGLQFPNYSSELNVNALELDDSALYLCASSSGGGGISYEQYFGPGTRLTVT.

The sample holds many counts of this clonotype. This chain joins TRBV4-1 and TRBJ2-3, with 9 bases that match TRBD2. The CDR3 covers 17 residues. The junction had 10 bases not matched to a gene; V was cut back by 3 bases and J by 3 bases. CDR1 and CDR2 (germline): MGHRA, YSYEKL. For the CDR3, the DNA is TGCGCCAGCAGCCATCAATTTAGCGGGAGCCTGACAGATACGCAGTATTTT. It translates to CASSHQFSGSLTDTQYF.